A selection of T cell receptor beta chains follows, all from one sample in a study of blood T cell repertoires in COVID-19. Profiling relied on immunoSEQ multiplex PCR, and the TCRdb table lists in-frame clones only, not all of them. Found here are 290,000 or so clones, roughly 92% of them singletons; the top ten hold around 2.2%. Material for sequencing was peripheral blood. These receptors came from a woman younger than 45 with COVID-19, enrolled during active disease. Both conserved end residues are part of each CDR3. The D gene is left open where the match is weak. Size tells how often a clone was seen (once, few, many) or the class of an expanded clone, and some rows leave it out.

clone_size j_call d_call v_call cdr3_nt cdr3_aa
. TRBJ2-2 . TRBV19 TGTGCCAGCAAAAGGCAGGGTATAACCGGGGAGCTGTTTTTT CASKRQGITGELFF
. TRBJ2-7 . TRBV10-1 TGCGCCAGCAGCCAAAACAGGGATAGCTCCTACGAGCAGTACTTC CASSQNRDSSYEQYF
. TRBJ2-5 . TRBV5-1 TGCGCCAGCAGCTTGGATAGCGTGGGGGGGCGCCGGACCCAGTACTTC CASSLDSVGGRRTQYF
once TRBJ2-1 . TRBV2 TGTGCCAGCAGTGATACAGGGGGGGGTAGAGAGCAGTTCTTC CASSDTGGGREQFF
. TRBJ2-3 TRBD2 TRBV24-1 TGTGCCACTAAGGCGGGAGGCACAGATACGCAGTATTTT CATKAGGTDTQYF
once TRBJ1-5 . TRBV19 TGTGCCAGTAGTATATCCGGGCAGGGTGATGGCAATCAGCCCCAGCATTTT CASSISGQGDGNQPQHF
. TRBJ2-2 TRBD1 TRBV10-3 TGTGCCATCAGTGCCCTGCCCGGGACAGCGAACACCGGGGAGCTGTTTTTT CAISALPGTANTGELFF
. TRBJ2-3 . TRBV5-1 TGCGCCAGCAGCTTTGATAGTCTGAGAGATACGCAGTATTTT CASSFDSLRDTQYF
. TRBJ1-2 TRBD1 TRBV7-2 TGTGCCAGCAGCCTCGGACAGGCTAACTATGGCTACACCTTC CASSLGQANYGYTF
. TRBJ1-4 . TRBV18 TGTGCCAGCACCCCGAGCGAAACGGAACTGTTTTTT CASTPSETELFF
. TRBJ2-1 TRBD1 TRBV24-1 TGTGCCACCAGTGATCCTTTGACAGGGAATGTAGATGAGCAGTTCTTC CATSDPLTGNVDEQFF
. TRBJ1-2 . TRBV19 TGTGCCAGTAGTACGGACAGCATCTATGGCTACACCTTC CASSTDSIYGYTF
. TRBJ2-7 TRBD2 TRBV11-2 TGTGCCAGCAGCCCGAGCACGGGAGGGCCCTACGAGCAGTACTTC CASSPSTGGPYEQYF
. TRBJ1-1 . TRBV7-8 TGTGCCAGCAGCCGCCCACAGGGTCGGAACACTGAAGCTTTCTTT CASSRPQGRNTEAFF
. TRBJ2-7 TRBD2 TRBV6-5 TGTGCCAGCAGCACTGGACTAGCGGGAACCTACGAGCAGTACTTC CASSTGLAGTYEQYF
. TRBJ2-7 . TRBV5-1 TGCGCCAGCAGCTTGGCGGGAACCTACGAGCAGTACTTC CASSLAGTYEQYF
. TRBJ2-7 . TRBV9 TGTGCCAGCAGCGCGCAGGGTTTTAAGGACGAGCAGTACTTC CASSAQGFKDEQYF
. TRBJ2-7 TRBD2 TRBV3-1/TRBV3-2 TGTGCCAGCAGCCTCCGGGAGGGGTACGAGCAGTACTTC CASSLREGYEQYF
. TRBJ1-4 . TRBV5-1 TGCGCCAGCAGCCAAGGGACTGTTACTATTGAAAAACTGTTTTTT CASSQGTVTIEKLFF
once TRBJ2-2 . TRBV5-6 TGTGCCAGCAGCTTTCAGGGCCCGAACACCGGGGAGCTGTTTTTT CASSFQGPNTGELFF
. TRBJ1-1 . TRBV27 TGTGCCAGCAGTTTGGCAGGTATGAACACTGAAGCTTTCTTT CASSLAGMNTEAFF
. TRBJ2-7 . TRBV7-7 TGTGCCAGCAGCCGTTTTACAGGCTACGAGCAGTACTTC CASSRFTGYEQYF
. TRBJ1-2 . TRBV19 TGTGCCAGTAGAAGGGAGCCCGAGCCCTCATATATGCAAGGCTACACCTTC CASRREPEPSYMQGYTF
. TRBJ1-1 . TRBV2 TGTGCCAGCAGTGAAATGAGGCAGATGAACACTGAAGCTTTCTTT CASSEMRQMNTEAFF
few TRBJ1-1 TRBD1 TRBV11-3 TGTGCCAGCAGCTCCCAGGGGGAAAACACTGAAGCTTTCTTT CASSSQGENTEAFF
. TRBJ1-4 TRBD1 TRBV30 TGTGCCTGGAGTGTACCAGGGACAGGGGGCCCGGTAGAAAAACTGTTTTTT CAWSVPGTGGPVEKLFF
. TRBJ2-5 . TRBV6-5 TGTGCCAGCAGTTCCCCAGGGGCGCAAGAGACCCAGTACTTC CASSSPGAQETQYF
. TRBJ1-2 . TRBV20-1 TGCAGTGCTAGCGAGAACTATGGCTACACCTTC CSASENYGYTF
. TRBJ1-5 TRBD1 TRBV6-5 TGTGCCAGCAGCGCTGGGACAGATAGCAATCAGCCCCAGCATTTT CASSAGTDSNQPQHF
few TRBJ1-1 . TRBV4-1 TGCGCCAGCAGCCAAGTCCCAGGGTTAAACACTGAAGCTTTCTTT CASSQVPGLNTEAFF
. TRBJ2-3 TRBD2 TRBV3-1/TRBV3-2 TGTGCCAGCAGCCAAGGGGGGGGGTCAGATACGCAGTATTTT CASSQGGGSDTQYF
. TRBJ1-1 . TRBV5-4 TGTGCCAGCAGCTTTGGCCTGCCCCGGGGAACTGAAGCTTTCTTT CASSFGLPRGTEAFF
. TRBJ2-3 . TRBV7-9 TGTGCCAGTCGTGCCGGGACAATGGTGTCAGATACGCAGTATTTT CASRAGTMVSDTQYF
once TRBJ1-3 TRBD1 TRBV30 TGTGCCTGGGGGGACAGGGGGCATGGAAACACCATATATTTT CAWGDRGHGNTIYF
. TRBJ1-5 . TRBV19 TGTGCCAGTAGTACGGACAGCGAACAGCCCCAGCATTTT CASSTDSEQPQHF
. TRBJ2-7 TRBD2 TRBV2 TGTGCCAGCAGTCCCGGATCCGGGACTAGCGGTTCTGAGCAGTACTTC CASSPGSGTSGSEQYF
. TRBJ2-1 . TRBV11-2 TGTGCCAGCAGCTTAGAGTTGAAAATCGGGCAGTTCTTC CASSLELKIGQFF
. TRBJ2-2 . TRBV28 TGTGCCAGCAGCCCTAGTGCGGCCGGGGAGCTGTTTTTT CASSPSAAGELFF
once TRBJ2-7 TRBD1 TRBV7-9 TGTGCCAGCAGCTTAGAGGGGACAGCAACAGACTACGAGCAGTACTTC CASSLEGTATDYEQYF
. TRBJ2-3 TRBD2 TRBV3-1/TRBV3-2 TGTGCCAGCAGCCAAGATTCTAGCGGGAGGGCGCAGTATTTT CASSQDSSGRAQYF
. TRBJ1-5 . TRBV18 TGTGCCAGCTCACCAGACAGGCGTCAGCCCCAGCATTTT CASSPDRRQPQHF
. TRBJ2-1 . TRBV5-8 TGTGCCAGCAGCTATGGACTCAGCTCCTACAATGAGCAGTTCTTC CASSYGLSSYNEQFF
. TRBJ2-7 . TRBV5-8 TGTGCCAGCAGCTTGTACTCACAGGCTTACGAGCAGTACTTC CASSLYSQAYEQYF
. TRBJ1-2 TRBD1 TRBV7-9 TGTGCCAGCAGCCACCTAAACCCGGGACAGGGGTTTGGAGGCTACACCTTC CASSHLNPGQGFGGYTF
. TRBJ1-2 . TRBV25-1 TGTGCCAGCAGTGAACAGGGTAGTTGGGATGGCTACACCTTC CASSEQGSWDGYTF